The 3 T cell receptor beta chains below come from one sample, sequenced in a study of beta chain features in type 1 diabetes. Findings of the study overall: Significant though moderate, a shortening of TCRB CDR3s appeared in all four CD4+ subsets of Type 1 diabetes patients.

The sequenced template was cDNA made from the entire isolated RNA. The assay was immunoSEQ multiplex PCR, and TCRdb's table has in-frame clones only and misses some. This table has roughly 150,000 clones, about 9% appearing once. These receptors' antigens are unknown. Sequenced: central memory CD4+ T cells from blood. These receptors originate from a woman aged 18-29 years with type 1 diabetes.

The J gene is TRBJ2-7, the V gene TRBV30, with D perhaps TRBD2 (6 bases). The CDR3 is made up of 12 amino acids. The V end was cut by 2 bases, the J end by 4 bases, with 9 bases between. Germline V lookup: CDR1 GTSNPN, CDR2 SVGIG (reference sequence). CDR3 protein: CAWSSSAYEQYF. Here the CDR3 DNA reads TGTGCCTGGAGTTCTAGCGCGTACGAGCAGTACTTC.

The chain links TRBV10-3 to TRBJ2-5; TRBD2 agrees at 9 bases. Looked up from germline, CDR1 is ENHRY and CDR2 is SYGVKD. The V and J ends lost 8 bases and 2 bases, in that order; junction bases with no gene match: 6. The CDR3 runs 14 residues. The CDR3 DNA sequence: TGTGCCATCTCGAGCGGGAGGTTTCAAGAGACCCAGTACTTC. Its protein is CAISSGRFQETQYF.

The CDR3 region is CASSLPQGGYTF. For the CDR3, the DNA is TGTGCCAGCAGTTTGCCCCAGGGTGGCTACACCTTC. This chain uses TRBV28 with TRBJ1-2; maybe TRBD1 (5 bases). The germline V gene encodes CDR1 MDHEN and CDR2 SYDVKM. Trimming pared 3 bases from V and 7 bases from J, leaving 9 bases between. CDR3 length: 12 amino acids.